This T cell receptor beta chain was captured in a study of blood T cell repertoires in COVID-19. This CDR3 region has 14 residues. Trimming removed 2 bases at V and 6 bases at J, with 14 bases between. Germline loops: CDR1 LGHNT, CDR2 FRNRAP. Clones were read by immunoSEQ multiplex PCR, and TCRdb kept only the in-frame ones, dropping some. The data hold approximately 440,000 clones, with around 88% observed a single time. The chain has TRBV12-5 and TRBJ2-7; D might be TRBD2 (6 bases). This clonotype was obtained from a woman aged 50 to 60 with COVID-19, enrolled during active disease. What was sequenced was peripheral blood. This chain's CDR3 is CASGLSRPGGEQYF. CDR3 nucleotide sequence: TGTGCTAGTGGTTTGTCACGTCCCGGGGGCGAGCAGTACTTC.